Reported below is one T cell receptor (beta chain). Its antigen is not identified. Assay used: immunoSEQ multiplex PCR; TCRdb lists only in-frame clones, some missing. Of 50,000 to 65,000 clones in the sample, around 90% are singletons; the top ten hold roughly 25%. This sample is drawn from a study of OX40 agonist ivuxolimab in advanced cancers. People who had autoimmune disease history or systemic immunosuppression were excluded. Sampling of blood occurred at baseline, cycle 4 day 1, and cycle 7 day 1. Trimming took 0 bases from V and 4 from J, leaving 7 bases between them. From germline, CDR1 is MGHRA and CDR2 YSYEKL. CDR3 length: 13 residues. The study's findings and limits: Among T cells, CD8+ cells averaged more expanded clones than CD4+ cells. CD4+ and CD8+ blood T cells expanded clonally by week 6 at 0.1 to 3.0 mg/kg.

This clonotype was obtained from an adult with an advanced solid tumor such as melanoma, head and neck, liver or kidney cancer. This sample comprised CD4+ or CD8+ T cells sorted from blood, obtained in a trial of the OX40 agonist ivuxolimab. The V call is TRBV4-1, the J call TRBJ2-7; D unresolved. The DNA for the CDR3 is TGCGCCAGCAGCCAAGAACAAGGGTACGAGCAGTACTTC. Protein product: CASSQEQGYEQYF.